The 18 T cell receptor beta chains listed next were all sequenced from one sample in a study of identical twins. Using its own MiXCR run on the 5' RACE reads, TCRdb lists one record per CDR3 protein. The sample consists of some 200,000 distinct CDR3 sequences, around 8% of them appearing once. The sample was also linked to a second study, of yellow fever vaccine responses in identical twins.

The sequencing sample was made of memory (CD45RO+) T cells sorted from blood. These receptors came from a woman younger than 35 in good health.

The CDR3 nucleotides read TGTGCCATCGGCGCCAGCAATGAGCAGTTCTTC. It is translated as CAIGASNEQFF. The rearrangement joins TRBV10-3 to TRBJ2-1; no clear D. The CDR3 totals 11 residues. Germline CDR1 ENHRY, CDR2 SYGVKD. With 8 bases removed from V and 6 bases from J, the gap between germline ends came to 8 bases.

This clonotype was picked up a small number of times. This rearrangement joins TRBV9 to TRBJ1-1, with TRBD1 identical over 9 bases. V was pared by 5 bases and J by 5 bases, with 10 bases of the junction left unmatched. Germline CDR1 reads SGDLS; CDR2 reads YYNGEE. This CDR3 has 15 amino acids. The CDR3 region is CASSVGTGWETEAFF. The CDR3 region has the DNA TGTGCCAGCAGTGTCGGGACAGGGTGGGAGACTGAAGCTTTCTTT.

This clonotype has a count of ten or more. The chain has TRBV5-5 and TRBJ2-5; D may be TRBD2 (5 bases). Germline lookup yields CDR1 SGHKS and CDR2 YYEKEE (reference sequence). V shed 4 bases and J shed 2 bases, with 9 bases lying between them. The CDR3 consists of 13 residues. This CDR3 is CASSLRRQETQYF. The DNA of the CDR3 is TGTGCCAGCAGCCTCAGGAGGCAAGAGACCCAGTACTTC.

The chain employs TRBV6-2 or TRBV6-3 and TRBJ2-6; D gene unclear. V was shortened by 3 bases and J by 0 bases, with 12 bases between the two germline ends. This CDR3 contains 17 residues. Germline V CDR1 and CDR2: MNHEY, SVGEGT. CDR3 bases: TGTGCCAGCAGTTATCAATCTTCAAGCTCTGGGGCCAACGTCCTGACTTTC. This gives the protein CASSYQSSSSGANVLTF.

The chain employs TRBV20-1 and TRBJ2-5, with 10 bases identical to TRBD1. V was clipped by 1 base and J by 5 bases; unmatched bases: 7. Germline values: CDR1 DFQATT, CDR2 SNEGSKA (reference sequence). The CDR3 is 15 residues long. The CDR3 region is CSARGVRGQGETQYF. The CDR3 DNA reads TGCAGTGCTAGAGGGGTTCGGGGACAGGGGGAGACCCAGTACTTC.

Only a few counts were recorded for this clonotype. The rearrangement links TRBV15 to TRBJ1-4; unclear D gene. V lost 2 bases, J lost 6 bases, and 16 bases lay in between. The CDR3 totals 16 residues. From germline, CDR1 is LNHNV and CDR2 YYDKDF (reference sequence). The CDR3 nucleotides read TGTGCCACCAGCAGACACCGAGACACCTATGATGAAAAACTGTTTTTT. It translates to CATSRHRDTYDEKLFF.

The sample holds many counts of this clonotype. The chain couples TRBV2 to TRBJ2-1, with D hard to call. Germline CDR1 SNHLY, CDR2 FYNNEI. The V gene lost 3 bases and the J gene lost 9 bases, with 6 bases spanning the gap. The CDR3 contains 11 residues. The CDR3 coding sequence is TGTGCCAGCAGTGATTATACTGAGCAGTTCTTC. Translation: CASSDYTEQFF. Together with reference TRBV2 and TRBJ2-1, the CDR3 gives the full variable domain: EPEVTQTPSHQVTQMGQEVILRCVPISNHLYFYWYRQILGQKVEFLVSFYNNEISEKSEIFDDQFSVERPDGSNFTLKIRSTKLEDSAMYFCASSDYTEQFFGPGTRLTVL.

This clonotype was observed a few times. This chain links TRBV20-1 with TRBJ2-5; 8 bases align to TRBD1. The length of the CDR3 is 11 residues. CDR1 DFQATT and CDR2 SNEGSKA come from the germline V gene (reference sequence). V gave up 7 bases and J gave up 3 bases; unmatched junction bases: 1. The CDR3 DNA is TGCAGTGGACAGGGGAAAGAGACCCAGTACTTC. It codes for CSGQGKETQYF.

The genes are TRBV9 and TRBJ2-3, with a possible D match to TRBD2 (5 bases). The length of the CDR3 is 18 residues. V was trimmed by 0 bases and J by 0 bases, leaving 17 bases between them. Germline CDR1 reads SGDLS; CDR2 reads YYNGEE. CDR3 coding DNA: TGTGCCAGCAGCGTAGCAAGAAGGCTAGCCTCTAGCACAGATACGCAGTATTTT. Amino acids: CASSVARRLASSTDTQYF.

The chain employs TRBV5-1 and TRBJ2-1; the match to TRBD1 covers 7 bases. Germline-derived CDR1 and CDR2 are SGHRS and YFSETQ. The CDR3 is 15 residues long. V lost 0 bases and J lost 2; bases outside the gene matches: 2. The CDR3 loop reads CASSLGDSPYNEQFF. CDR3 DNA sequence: TGCGCCAGCAGCTTGGGGGACAGCCCCTACAATGAGCAGTTCTTC.

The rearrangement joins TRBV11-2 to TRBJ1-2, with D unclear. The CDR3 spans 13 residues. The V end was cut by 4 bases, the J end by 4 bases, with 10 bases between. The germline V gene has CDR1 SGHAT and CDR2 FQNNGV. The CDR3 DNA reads TGTGCCAGCAGCTCAGAGATTGCCTATGGCTACACCTTC. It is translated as CASSSEIAYGYTF.

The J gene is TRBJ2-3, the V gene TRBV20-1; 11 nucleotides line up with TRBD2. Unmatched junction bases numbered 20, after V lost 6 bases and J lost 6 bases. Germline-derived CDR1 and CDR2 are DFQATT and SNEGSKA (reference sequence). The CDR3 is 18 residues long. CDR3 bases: TGCAGTGCGAGGAAGCCGGGGAGTAGCGGGAGGGCCGAGGATACGCAGTATTTT. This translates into CSARKPGSSGRAEDTQYF.

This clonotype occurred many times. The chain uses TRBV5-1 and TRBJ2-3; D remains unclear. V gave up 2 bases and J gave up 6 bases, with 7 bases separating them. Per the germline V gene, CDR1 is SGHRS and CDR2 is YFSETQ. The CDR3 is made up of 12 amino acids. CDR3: CASSFSDDTQYF. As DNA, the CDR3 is TGCGCCAGCAGCTTTTCCGATGATACGCAGTATTTT. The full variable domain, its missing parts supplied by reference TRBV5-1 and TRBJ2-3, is KAGVTQTPRYLIKTRGQQVTLSCSPISGHRSVSWYQQTPGQGLQFLFEYFSETQRNKGNFPGRFSGRQFSNSRSEMNVSTLELGDSALYLCASSFSDDTQYFGPGTRLTVL.

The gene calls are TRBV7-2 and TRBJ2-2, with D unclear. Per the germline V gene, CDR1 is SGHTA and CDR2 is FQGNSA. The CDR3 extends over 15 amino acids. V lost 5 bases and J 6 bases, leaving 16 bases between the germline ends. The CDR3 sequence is CASSPQADFPGELFF. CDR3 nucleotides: TGTGCCAGCAGCCCCCAGGCGGATTTCCCCGGGGAGCTGTTTTTT.

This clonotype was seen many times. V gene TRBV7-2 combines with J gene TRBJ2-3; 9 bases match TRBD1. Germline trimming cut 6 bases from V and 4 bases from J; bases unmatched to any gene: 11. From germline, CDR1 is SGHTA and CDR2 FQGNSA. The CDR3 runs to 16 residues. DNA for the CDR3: TGTGCCAGCAGTTTCGGGACAGGGTCGGGAGCAGATACGCAGTATTTT. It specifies CASSFGTGSGADTQYF.

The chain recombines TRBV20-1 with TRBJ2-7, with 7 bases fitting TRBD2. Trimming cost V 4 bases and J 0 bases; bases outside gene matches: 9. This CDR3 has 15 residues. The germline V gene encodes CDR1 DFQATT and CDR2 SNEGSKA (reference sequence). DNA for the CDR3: TGCAGTGCTATACTAGCGAGGGACCCCTCCTACGAGCAGTACTTC. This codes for CSAILARDPSYEQYF.

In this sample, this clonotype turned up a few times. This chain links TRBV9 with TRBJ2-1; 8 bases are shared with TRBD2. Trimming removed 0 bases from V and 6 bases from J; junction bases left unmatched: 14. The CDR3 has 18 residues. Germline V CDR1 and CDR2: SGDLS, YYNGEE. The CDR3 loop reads CASSVASGGGPAVNEQFF. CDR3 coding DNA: TGTGCCAGCAGCGTAGCGTCGGGGGGGGGACCAGCTGTCAATGAGCAGTTCTTC. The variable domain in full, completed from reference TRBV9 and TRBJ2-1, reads DSGVTQTPKHLITATGQRVTLRCSPRSGDLSVYWYQQSLDQGLQFLIQYYNGEERAKGNILERFSAQQFPDLHSELNLSSLELGDSALYFCASSVASGGGPAVNEQFFGPGTRLTVL.

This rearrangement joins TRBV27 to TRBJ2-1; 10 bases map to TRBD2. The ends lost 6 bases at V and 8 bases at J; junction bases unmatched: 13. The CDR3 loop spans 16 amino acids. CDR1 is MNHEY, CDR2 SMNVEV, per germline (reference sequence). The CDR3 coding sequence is TGTGCCAGCAGCCCAGGTGGGAGCGGGAGGGGTCATGAGCAGTTCTTC. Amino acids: CASSPGGSGRGHEQFF.